Below, one TCR beta chain is given with its context. The data are from a study of blood T cell repertoires in COVID-19. Germline CDR1 reads MNHEY; CDR2 reads SVGEGT. This CDR3 comprises 13 residues. V lost 6 bases, J lost 6 bases, and 6 bases stayed unmatched. Profiling relied on immunoSEQ multiplex PCR, and the TCRdb table lists in-frame clones only, not all of them. The sample holds 240,000 or so clones, around nine tenths seen once. The chain links TRBV6-2 or TRBV6-3 to TRBJ1-2; the match to TRBD1 covers 8 bases. The sequence was collected from a woman between 65 and 79 years old with active or convalescent COVID-19. The specimen sequenced was peripheral blood. CDR3 bases: TGTGCCAGCAGCTGGACAGGGAGGGATGGCTACACCTTC. This encodes CASSWTGRDGYTF.